This record concerns one T cell receptor (beta chain) sequence. Its antigen is unidentified. Some clones are missing from TCRdb's copy, which holds only in-frame ones; the method was immunoSEQ multiplex PCR. The sample yields 120,000 to 150,000 clones, approximately 91% seen once. The data stem from a study of T cell responses to AZD1222 COVID-19 vaccine. CDR1 is SQVTM and CDR2 is ANQGSEA in the germline V gene. This CDR3 region has 9 residues. Trimming cost V 3 bases and J 7 bases, with 3 bases left between them. Whole-study findings and limits: Spike-wide vaccine-associated CD4 TCRs dominated at 160-218 and 743-854. A reported finding is that nearly half of spike-specific TCRs target unmutated variant regions.

Here the sequenced sample was peripheral blood, taken on day 0 of AZD1222 vaccination. The source of this sequence is an adult in good health. The chain has TRBV29-1 and TRBJ1-2; D not certain. The CDR3 here is CSVEGGYTF. DNA of the CDR3: TGCAGCGTTGAGGGTGGCTACACCTTC.